Below, one T cell receptor beta chain is given with its context. Antigen unknown. Trimming took off 0 bases at V and 7 bases at J, with 11 bases between the two ends. The CDR3 is 14 residues long. From germline, CDR1 is SGHRS and CDR2 YFSETQ. The source of the sample is a study of STAT3 mutations in large granular lymphocyte leukemia. Whole-study context: Canonical activating STAT3 mutations were detected in roughly half of the longitudinally sequenced T-LGLL patients. Over half of T-LGLL patients had one or more immunosuppressive regimens. Whole-study findings and limits: At least one immunodominant TCR beta clonotype appeared in every T-cell large granular lymphocyte leukemia patient. In several patients, dominant TCR clone burden exceeded STAT3 mutant burden. Clonal expansion was inferred from other time points because no sample existed at each clone's first appearance.

Libraries were prepared by immunoSEQ multiplex PCR; TCRdb keeps only in-frame clonotypes and omits some of them. The profile shows fewer than 11,000 clones, 54% of them singletons. The TCR comes from a boy younger than 18 with T-cell large granular lymphocyte leukemia. Some clones in this sample may be carry-over from other donors' samples. What was sequenced was peripheral blood mononuclear cells. The chain employs TRBV5-1 and TRBJ2-1; weak D call: TRBD1 (5 bases). The CDR3 DNA reads TGCGCCAGCAGCTTGGGGCAGGGTGGGAATGAGCAGTTCTTC. Translated: CASSLGQGGNEQFF.